This T cell receptor (beta chain) was profiled in a study of T cell responses to AZD1222 COVID-19 vaccine. Method: immunoSEQ multiplex PCR; TCRdb's copy keeps in-frame clones and lacks some. Among around 140,000 clones listed, roughly 91% were seen once. Remarks on this clone: The antigen remains unidentified.

General study findings and limits: Vaccine-associated CD4 TCRs spanned spike, dominant at 160-218 and 743-854.

CDR1 is MNHEY and CDR2 is SVGEGT in the germline V gene. This CDR3 contains 12 residues. The V end was cut by 5 bases, the J end by 2 bases, with 3 bases between. The clonotype was recovered from an adult in good health. The chain is built from TRBV6-2 or TRBV6-3 and TRBJ2-2, with D unclear. The source material was peripheral blood, sampled on day 0 of AZD1222 vaccination. CDR3 loop: CASSLNTGELFF. Here the CDR3 DNA reads TGTGCCAGCAGTCTTAACACCGGGGAGCTGTTTTTT.